The present TCR beta chain was sequenced within a study of cytomegalovirus exposure and HLA in healthy donors. This clone is labeled medium-sized. This CDR3 is built from 17 residues. In germline, CDR1 is SNHLY, CDR2 FYNNEI. Trimming cost V 7 bases and J 4 bases; bases outside gene matches: 11. The study ran its PCR with 60 Vbeta and 13 Jbeta primers. Clones were sequenced by immunoSEQ multiplex PCR, and TCRdb holds only the in-frame ones, with some missing. Found here are 100,000 or so clones, around four fifths of them singletons; the top ten hold 7.3%. The V call is TRBV2, the J call TRBJ2-2; TRBD1 matches 11 bases. The clonotype comes from a young man in good health and CMV-seronegative. The sequenced material came from PBMCs. CDR3 amino acids: CASTTPRDRGATGELFF. In DNA, the CDR3 is TGTGCCAGCACCACCCCACGGGACAGGGGGGCCACCGGGGAGCTGTTTTTT.